This TCR beta chain originates from a study of identifying expanded T cells in peripheral blood. General observations from the study: Technical replicates showed about 1.1 changed clones; approximately two weeks roughly 15; four weeks 19.

J lost 4 bases, V lost 2 bases, and 5 bases had no gene match. This CDR3 is 17 amino acids long. Germline CDR1 reads ENHRY; CDR2 reads SYGVKD. Clones were read by immunoSEQ multiplex PCR, and TCRdb kept only the in-frame ones, dropping some. The sample carries around 120,000 clones, roughly 82% recorded once. Worth noting for this clone: Antigen specificity is unknown.

The clonotype was recovered from a person between 18 and 69 years old in good health. This chain uses TRBV10-3 with TRBJ2-1; 13 bases are a match to TRBD2. Sequencing used blood. Written as DNA, the CDR3 is TGTGCCATCAGTGAGGTGACTAGCGGGGGGCCTTACAATGAGCAGTTCTTC. Translated: CAISEVTSGGPYNEQFF.